The clone carrying this T cell receptor beta chain appeared a few times. Its cognate antigen is unknown. These data are taken from a study of somatic mutations in cytotoxic T cells in rheumatoid arthritis. Points from the study as a whole: Rheumatoid arthritis patients, but not healthy controls, exhibited increasing CD8+ clonality with age.

Only in-frame clones appear in the TCRdb table, and some are missing; sequencing was by immunoSEQ multiplex PCR. The sample consists of about 13,000 clones, nearly 80% of them appearing once. The sequence was obtained from an adult with rheumatoid arthritis. Sequenced sample: CD8+ T cells sorted from blood.

Written as DNA, the CDR3 is TGTGCCAGCAGTTTAACGCGGATTGCCTACGAGCAGTACTTC. It is translated as CASSLTRIAYEQYF. V is TRBV27 and J is TRBJ2-7; D is uncertain. The CDR3 spans 14 residues. The germline V and J ends were trimmed by 2 bases and 2 bases, with 10 bases remaining between them. Germline-derived CDR1 and CDR2 are MNHEY and SMNVEV (reference sequence).